Listed below are T cell receptor beta chains from one sample, sequenced in a study of beta chain features in type 1 diabetes. Assay used: immunoSEQ multiplex PCR; TCRdb lists only in-frame clones, some missing. There are approximately 730,000 clones in the sample; 13% occur only once, and approximately 0.021% lies in the top ten. What was sequenced was naive CD4+ T cells from blood. These receptors were collected from a man in his late teens or twenties with type 1 diabetes. The CDR3 runs from the conserved cysteine through the conserved F or W. A D gene is named only where the DNA matches it firmly. Rows may omit the clone size; those that give it use once, few, many or a size class.

size,J,D,V,CDR3,DNA
NA,TRBJ1-5,TRBD1,TRBV19,CASRPGQGESQPQHF,TGTGCCAGTAGGCCCGGACAGGGGGAAAGTCAGCCCCAGCATTTT
NA,TRBJ2-3,TRBD1,TRBV7-2,CASSSQTGGPHSTDTQYF,TGTGCCAGCAGCTCCCAGACAGGGGGTCCACATAGCACAGATACGCAGTATTTT
NA,TRBJ2-5,TRBD2,TRBV6-5,CASSLAGAQETQYF,TGTGCCAGCAGCTTGGCGGGAGCCCAAGAGACCCAGTACTTC
NA,TRBJ1-6,NA,TRBV20-1,CSASVRALHF,TGCAGTGCTAGCGTTCGGGCCCTCCACTTT
few,TRBJ2-7,NA,TRBV5-4,CASSQERTSSYEQYF,TGTGCCAGCAGCCAGGAGCGAACGAGCTCCTACGAGCAGTACTTC
NA,TRBJ1-2,NA,TRBV30,CAWSASRVGNGYTF,TGTGCCTGGAGTGCCTCTAGGGTAGGGAATGGCTACACCTTC
NA,TRBJ1-5,NA,TRBV25-1,CASSTGSNQPQHF,TGTGCCAGCAGTACAGGTAGCAATCAGCCCCAGCATTTT
NA,TRBJ1-4,NA,TRBV30,CAWTGQSQGEKLFF,TGTGCCTGGACTGGGCAATCACAAGGTGAAAAACTGTTTTTT
few,TRBJ1-5,NA,TRBV6-5,CASSYSGRGNQPQHF,TGTGCCAGCAGTTACTCGGGCAGGGGCAATCAGCCCCAGCATTTT
NA,TRBJ2-7,TRBD1,TRBV7-9,CASSADRDSRIGYEQYF,TGTGCCAGCAGCGCCGACAGGGATAGTCGTATAGGCTACGAGCAGTACTTC
once,TRBJ2-1,NA,TRBV6-5,CASSLDRLKNNEQFF,TGTGCCAGCAGTCTGGACAGATTGAAGAACAATGAGCAGTTCTTC
few,TRBJ2-4,NA,TRBV7-2,CASSLAGSGDIQYF,TGTGCCAGCAGCTTAGCTGGGTCGGGAGACATTCAGTACTTC
NA,TRBJ1-5,NA,TRBV10-3,CAISGSASDNQPQHF,TGTGCCATCAGTGGTTCAGCCTCTGACAATCAGCCCCAGCATTTT
few,TRBJ2-1,NA,TRBV12-5,CASGLIQGGEQFF,TGTGCTAGTGGCCTGATACAGGGTGGCGAGCAGTTCTTC
NA,TRBJ2-1,TRBD2,TRBV5-1,CASSLRVSGGSYNEQFF,TGCGCCAGCAGCTTGCGCGTTAGCGGGGGGTCCTACAATGAGCAGTTCTTC
NA,TRBJ2-6,NA,TRBV30,CAWSVFRAGANVLTF,TGTGCCTGGAGTGTTTTCAGGGCCGGGGCCAACGTCCTGACTTTC